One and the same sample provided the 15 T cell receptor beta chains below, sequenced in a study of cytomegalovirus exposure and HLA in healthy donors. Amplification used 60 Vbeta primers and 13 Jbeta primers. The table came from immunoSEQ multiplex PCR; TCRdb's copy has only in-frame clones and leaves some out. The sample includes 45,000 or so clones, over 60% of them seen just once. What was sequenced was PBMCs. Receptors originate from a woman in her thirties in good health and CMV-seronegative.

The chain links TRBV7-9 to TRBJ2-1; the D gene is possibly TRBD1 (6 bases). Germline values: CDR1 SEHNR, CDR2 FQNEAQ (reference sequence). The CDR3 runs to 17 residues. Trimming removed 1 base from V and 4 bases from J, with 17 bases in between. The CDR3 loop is CASSLEQGRKGYNEQFF. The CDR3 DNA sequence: TGTGCCAGCAGCTTAGAGCAGGGGCGTAAAGGGTACAATGAGCAGTTCTTC.

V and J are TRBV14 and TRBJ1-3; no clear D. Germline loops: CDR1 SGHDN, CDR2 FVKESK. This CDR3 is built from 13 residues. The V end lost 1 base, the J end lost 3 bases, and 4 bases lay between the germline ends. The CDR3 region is CASSQGRGNTIYF. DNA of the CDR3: TGTGCCAGCAGCCAAGGTCGTGGAAACACCATATATTTT.

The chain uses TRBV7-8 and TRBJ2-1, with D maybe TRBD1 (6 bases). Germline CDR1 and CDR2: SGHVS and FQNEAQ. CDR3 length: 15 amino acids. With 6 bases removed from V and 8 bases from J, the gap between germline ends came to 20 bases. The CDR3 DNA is TGTGCCAGCAGTTTCAACCCCTACAGGGAAGATGAGCAGTTCTTC. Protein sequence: CASSFNPYREDEQFF.

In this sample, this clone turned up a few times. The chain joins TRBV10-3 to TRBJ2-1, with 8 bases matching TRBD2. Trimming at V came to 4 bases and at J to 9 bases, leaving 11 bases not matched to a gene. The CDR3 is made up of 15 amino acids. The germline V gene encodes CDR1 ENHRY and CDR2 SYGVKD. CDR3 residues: CAISGGQRERGEQFF. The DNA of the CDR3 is TGTGCCATCAGTGGTGGCCAGCGGGAGAGGGGTGAGCAGTTCTTC.

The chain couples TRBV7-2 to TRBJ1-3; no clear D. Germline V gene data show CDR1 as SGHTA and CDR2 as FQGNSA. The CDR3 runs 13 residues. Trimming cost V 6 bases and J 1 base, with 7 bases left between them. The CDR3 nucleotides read TGTGCCAGCAGACTGCTGTCTGGAAACACCATATATTTT. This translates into CASRLLSGNTIYF.

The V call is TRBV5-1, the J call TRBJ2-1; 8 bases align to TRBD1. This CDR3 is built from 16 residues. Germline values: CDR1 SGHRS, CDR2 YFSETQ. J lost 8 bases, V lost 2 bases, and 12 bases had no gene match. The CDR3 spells CASSFPGGRPMDEQFF. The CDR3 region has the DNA TGCGCCAGCAGCTTCCCAGGGGGCCGACCGATGGATGAGCAGTTCTTC.

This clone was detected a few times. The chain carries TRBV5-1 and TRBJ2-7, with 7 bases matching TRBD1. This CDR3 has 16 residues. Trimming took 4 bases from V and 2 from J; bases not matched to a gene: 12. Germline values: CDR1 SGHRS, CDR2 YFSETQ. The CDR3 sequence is CASSDGLGQETYEQYF. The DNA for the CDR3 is TGCGCCAGCAGCGATGGGCTTGGACAGGAGACCTACGAGCAGTACTTC.

The CDR3: CASSLGSQGRRGETQYF. The CDR3 DNA is TGTGCCAGCAGCCTTGGATCACAGGGTCGAAGGGGAGAGACCCAGTACTTC. The chain couples TRBV7-8 to TRBJ2-5; D might be TRBD1 (6 bases). The germline V gene has CDR1 SGHVS and CDR2 FQNEAQ. The CDR3 extends over 17 amino acids. V was cut by 5 bases and J by 4 bases, with 23 bases left in between. Combining the CDR3 with reference TRBV7-8 and TRBJ2-5 gives the whole variable domain GAGVSQSPRYKVAKRGQDVALRCDPISGHVSLFWYQQALGQGPEFLTYFQNEAQLDKSGLPSDRFFAERPEGSVSTLKIQRTQQEDSAVYLCASSLGSQGRRGETQYFGPGTRLLVL.

The CDR3 sequence is CAWSRKGLAGGEQYF. Written as DNA, the CDR3 is TGTGCCTGGAGTAGGAAGGGACTAGCGGGAGGCGAGCAGTACTTC. The J gene is TRBJ2-7, the V gene TRBV30; 15 bases are shared with TRBD2. CDR3 size: 15 residues. The V and J ends lost 2 bases and 6 bases, in that order; junction bases with no gene match: 5. Per the germline V gene, CDR1 is GTSNPN and CDR2 is SVGIG (reference sequence).

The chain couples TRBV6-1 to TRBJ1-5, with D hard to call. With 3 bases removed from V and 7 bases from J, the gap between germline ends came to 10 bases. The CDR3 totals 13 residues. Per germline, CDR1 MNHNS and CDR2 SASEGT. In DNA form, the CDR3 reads TGTGCCAGCAGTGAGACGAGGAGCCAGCCCCAGCATTTT. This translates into CASSETRSQPQHF.

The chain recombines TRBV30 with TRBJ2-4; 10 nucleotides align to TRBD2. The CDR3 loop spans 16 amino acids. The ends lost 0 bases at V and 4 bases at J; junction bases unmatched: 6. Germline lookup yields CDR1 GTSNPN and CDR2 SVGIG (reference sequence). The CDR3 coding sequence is TGTGCCTGGAGTGTAAATAGCGGGGGGCAAAAAAACATTCAGTACTTC. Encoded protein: CAWSVNSGGQKNIQYF.

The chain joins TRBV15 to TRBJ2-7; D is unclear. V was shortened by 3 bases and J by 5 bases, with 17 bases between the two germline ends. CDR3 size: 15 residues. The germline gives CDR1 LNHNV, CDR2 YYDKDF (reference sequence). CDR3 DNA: TGTGCCACCAGCAGTCCCCTTGGGCGCATCAACGAGCAGTACTTC. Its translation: CATSSPLGRINEQYF.

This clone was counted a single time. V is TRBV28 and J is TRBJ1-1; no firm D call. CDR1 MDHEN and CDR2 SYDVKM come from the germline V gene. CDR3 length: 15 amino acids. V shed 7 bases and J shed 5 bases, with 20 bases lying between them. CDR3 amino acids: CASTAPAVRKTEAFF. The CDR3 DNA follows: TGTGCCAGCACTGCACCCGCAGTACGAAAAACTGAAGCTTTCTTT.

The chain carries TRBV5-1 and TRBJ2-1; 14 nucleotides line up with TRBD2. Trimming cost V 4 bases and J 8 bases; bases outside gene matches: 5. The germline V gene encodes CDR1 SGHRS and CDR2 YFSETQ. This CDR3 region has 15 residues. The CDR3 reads CASSTGLAGVDEQFF. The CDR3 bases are TGCGCCAGCAGCACGGGACTAGCGGGAGTTGATGAGCAGTTCTTC.

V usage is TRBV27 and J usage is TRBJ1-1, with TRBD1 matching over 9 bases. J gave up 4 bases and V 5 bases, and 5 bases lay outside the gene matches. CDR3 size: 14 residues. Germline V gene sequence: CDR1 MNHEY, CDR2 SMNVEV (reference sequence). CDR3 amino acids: CASSHRQGGTEAFF. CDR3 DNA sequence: TGTGCCAGCAGTCATAGACAGGGGGGCACTGAAGCTTTCTTT.